A single sample is the source of the 30 T cell receptor beta chains below, sequenced in a study of T cells in Graves' hyperthyroidism and ophthalmopathy. The source material, RNA transcripts, was used to amplify TCR beta CDR3 regions. HTBI primers drove first-round RT-PCR of the TCR CDR3. Using its own MiXCR run on the multiplex PCR reads, TCRdb lists one record per CDR3 protein. Of more than 300,000 distinct CDR3 sequences detected, roughly 15% appear once; the ten largest clones hold roughly a fifth. The sequencing input was blood. These receptors all stem from a woman aged 25 to 45 with Graves' ophthalmopathy.

This clonotype has ten or more counts. V gene TRBV18 combines with J gene TRBJ2-3; 9 positions agree with TRBD2. This CDR3 is 17 amino acids long. V lost 4 bases to trimming and J lost 0 bases; unmatched junction nucleotides: 8. Germline-derived CDR1 and CDR2 are KGHSH and LQKENI. The CDR3 bases are TGTGCCAGCTCACAGGCGGGACTAGCCTTGAGCACAGATACGCAGTATTTT. Translated: CASSQAGLALSTDTQYF. Full variable domain (missing parts from reference TRBV18 and TRBJ2-3): NAGVMQNPRHLVRRRGQEARLRCSPMKGHSHVYWYRQLPEEGLKFMVYLQKENIIDESGMPKERFSAEFPKEGPSILRIQQVVRGDSAAYFCASSQAGLALSTDTQYFGPGTRLTVL.

This clonotype was counted at least ten times. The J gene is TRBJ1-2, the V gene TRBV7-9, with D unresolved. This CDR3 has 14 residues. Between the trimmed V and J ends, which lost 1 base and 0 bases, there was a span of 6 bases. Per the germline V gene, CDR1 is SEHNR and CDR2 is FQNEAQ (reference sequence). CDR3 sequence reads: CASSLEVANYGYTF. The CDR3 DNA is TGTGCCAGCAGCTTAGAAGTAGCTAACTATGGCTACACCTTC.

The table lists this clonotype with a count of one. This may stem from a read error, because a much larger clone lies one nucleotide away. The V gene is TRBV20-1, the J gene TRBJ1-2; D perhaps matches TRBD1 (6 bases). The CDR3 consists of 13 residues. CDR1 is DFQATT, CDR2 SNEGSKA, per germline (reference sequence). V shed 5 bases and J shed 6 bases, with 16 bases lying between them. The CDR3 DNA is TGCAGTGCTTCGACAGGCCAGTATGATGGCTACACCTTC. It yields the protein CSASTGQYDGYTF.

This clonotype was found many times. The rearrangement links TRBV20-1 to TRBJ2-7; maybe TRBD1 (5 bases). This CDR3 region has 11 residues. Trimming cost V 7 bases and J 5 bases, with 12 bases left between them. In germline, CDR1 is DFQATT, CDR2 SNEGSKA (reference sequence). For the CDR3, the DNA is TGCAGTGGGAAGGGGATCCACGAGCAGTACTTC. Its protein is CSGKGIHEQYF.

This clonotype was observed at least ten times. The V call is TRBV5-5, the J call TRBJ1-5; D uncertain. V lost 0 bases and J 5 bases, leaving 6 bases between the germline ends. The germline CDR1 and CDR2 sequences are SGHKS and YYEKEE (reference sequence). This CDR3 contains 13 residues. CDR3: CASSLEPYQPQHF. CDR3 nucleotide sequence: TGTGCCAGCAGCTTGGAGCCTTATCAGCCCCAGCATTTT. Combining the CDR3 with reference TRBV5-5 and TRBJ1-5 gives the whole variable domain DAGVTQSPTHLIKTRGQQVTLRCSPISGHKSVSWYQQVLGQGPQFIFQYYEKEERGRGNFPDRFSARQFPNYSSELNVNALLLGDSALYLCASSLEPYQPQHFGDGTRLSIL.

This clonotype came up many times. J is TRBJ2-3 and V is TRBV2; tentatively, D is TRBD2 (6 bases). The CDR3 covers 14 residues. Deletions cut 6 bases from V and 6 bases from J, with 16 bases between. The germline V gene has CDR1 SNHLY and CDR2 FYNNEI. The CDR3 here is CASREGSMPDTQYF. The CDR3 DNA sequence: TGTGCCAGCAGGGAGGGCTCAATGCCGGATACGCAGTATTTT.

Only a few counts were recorded for this clonotype. J is TRBJ2-1 and V is TRBV20-1, with a weak D call TRBD1 (6 bases). The CDR3 spans 15 residues. Germline CDR1 DFQATT, CDR2 SNEGSKA (reference sequence). The V gene lost 5 bases and the J gene lost 1 base, with 15 bases spanning the gap. CDR3 region: CSAARGSLSYNEQFF. CDR3 DNA sequence: TGCAGTGCTGCGAGGGGGTCCCTTTCCTACAATGAGCAGTTCTTC.

This clonotype showed up many times. This chain joins TRBV7-9 and TRBJ2-3, with 9 bases matching TRBD2. The CDR3 is made up of 15 amino acids. V lost 7 bases, J lost 1 base, and 6 bases stayed unmatched. In germline, CDR1 is SEHNR, CDR2 FQNEAQ (reference sequence). The CDR3 region has the DNA TGTGCCAGCACCCCTCGGACTAGCGGCACAGATACGCAGTATTTT. This codes for CASTPRTSGTDTQYF.

The J gene is TRBJ2-5, the V gene TRBV6-1, with 9 positions matching TRBD2. CDR3 size: 13 residues. V lost 6 bases, J lost 3 bases, and 2 bases stayed unmatched. Germline loops: CDR1 MNHNS, CDR2 SASEGT. CDR3 sequence reads: CASRRTSEETQYF. DNA of the CDR3: TGTGCCAGCAGGCGGACTAGCGAAGAGACCCAGTACTTC.

The CDR3: CATSRLWSGGEAKNIQYF. The CDR3 nucleotides read TGTGCCACCAGCAGACTTTGGAGCGGGGGGGAAGCCAAAAACATTCAGTACTTC. The J gene is TRBJ2-4, the V gene TRBV15; 10 bases are a match to TRBD2. This CDR3 comprises 18 residues. With 2 bases clipped from V and 0 bases from J, the junction kept 7 bases outside the gene matches. CDR1 LNHNV and CDR2 YYDKDF come from the germline V gene (reference sequence).

This clonotype occurred many times. This chain links TRBV6-5 with TRBJ2-3; TRBD1 aligns across 10 bases. The J segment lost 4 bases and the V segment lost 2 bases, leaving 9 bases of the junction unmatched. Germline loops: CDR1 MNHEY, CDR2 SVGAGI. CDR3 length equals 17 residues. Written as DNA, the CDR3 is TGTGCCAGCAGTTACGGGACCGGGACAGGGGTATCAGATACGCAGTATTTT. Translation: CASSYGTGTGVSDTQYF.

There are many counts of this clonotype. V and J are TRBV7-6 and TRBJ1-5, with TRBD1 matching 9 bases. The ends lost 5 bases at V and 1 base at J; junction bases unmatched: 15. The length of the CDR3 is 19 residues. In germline, CDR1 is SGHVS, CDR2 FNYEAQ. Written as DNA, the CDR3 is TGTGCCAGCAGCCAGGCCACGGGACAGGGTGCGAGGAGCAATCAGCCCCAGCATTTT. It codes for CASSQATGQGARSNQPQHF. Together with reference TRBV7-6 and TRBJ1-5, the CDR3 gives the full variable domain: GAGVSQSPRYKVTKRGQDVALRCDPISGHVSLYWYRQALGQGPEFLTYFNYEAQQDKSGLPNDRFSAERPEGSISTLTIQRTEQRDSAMYRCASSQATGQGARSNQPQHFGDGTRLSIL.

This clonotype appeared a few times. The chain couples TRBV6-9 to TRBJ1-4; D remains ambiguous. V lost 3 bases to trimming and J lost 0 bases, with 5 bases between them. The CDR3 contains 14 residues. Germline V gene lookup returns CDR1 MNHGY and CDR2 SVAAGI. The DNA for the CDR3 is TGTGCCAGCAGTTACAGAGCAACTAATGAAAAACTGTTTTTT. It encodes CASSYRATNEKLFF.

The rearrangement links TRBV20-1 to TRBJ1-6; TRBD1 matches at 8 bases. CDR1 is DFQATT, CDR2 SNEGSKA, per germline (reference sequence). The CDR3 totals 12 residues. After removal of 5 bases from V and 10 bases from J, the junction contained 4 bases not matched to a gene. The CDR3 DNA sequence: TGCAGTGCTCCGGACAGGGAATCACCCCTCCACTTT. Protein: CSAPDRESPLHF.

This clonotype was recorded at least ten times. The V and J genes are TRBV28 and TRBJ2-4; 12 bases are shared with TRBD2. This CDR3 region has 18 residues. V was pared by 5 bases and J by 0 bases, with 8 bases of the junction left unmatched. The germline V gene has CDR1 MDHEN and CDR2 SYDVKM. In DNA form, the CDR3 reads TGTGCCAGCAGTATCACTAGCGGGGGGTCTCTAGCCAAAAACATTCAGTACTTC. This encodes CASSITSGGSLAKNIQYF.

This clonotype was recorded a few times. V is TRBV25-1 and J is TRBJ1-6, with 9 bases lining up with TRBD1. V lost 3 bases and J lost 7; bases outside the gene matches: 7. CDR1 and CDR2 (germline): MGHDK, SYGVNS. The CDR3 is 16 amino acids. CDR3: CASSDLRTGANSPLHF. CDR3 coding DNA: TGTGCCAGCAGTGACCTACGGACAGGGGCGAATTCACCCCTCCACTTT.

This clonotype was counted at least ten times. V and J are TRBV20-1 and TRBJ2-7; tentatively, D is TRBD2 (6 bases). The germline V and J ends were trimmed by 6 bases and 2 bases, with 17 bases remaining between them. Per germline, CDR1 DFQATT and CDR2 SNEGSKA (reference sequence). The CDR3 runs to 14 residues. The CDR3 is CSAPGDSDPYEQYF. DNA for the CDR3: TGCAGTGCCCCCGGGGACTCCGACCCCTACGAGCAGTACTTC.

There are a few counts of this clonotype. The chain recombines TRBV27 with TRBJ2-5; D could derive from TRBD1 or TRBD2 (5 bases each). Trimming took off 2 bases at V and 5 bases at J, with 15 bases between the two ends. Per germline, CDR1 MNHEY and CDR2 SMNVEV (reference sequence). This CDR3 comprises 15 residues. CDR3 nucleotide sequence: TGTGCCAGCAGTTTAAAAGGGACGGGTTGGGAGACCCAGTACTTC. Its protein is CASSLKGTGWETQYF.

This clonotype was observed a handful of times. This chain links TRBV28 with TRBJ2-5; D is undetermined. This CDR3 region has 13 residues. Germline CDR1 is MDHEN and CDR2 is SYDVKM. Trimming stripped 7 bases from V and 2 bases from J, with 11 bases between. The CDR3 spells CASIAETQETQYF. The DNA of the CDR3 is TGTGCCAGCATCGCGGAGACACAAGAGACCCAGTACTTC.

This clonotype was observed many times. The chain has TRBV7-8 and TRBJ2-7; 8 bases fit TRBD2. V was clipped by 2 bases and J by 2 bases; unmatched bases: 5. Germline CDR1 SGHVS, CDR2 FQNEAQ. The CDR3 runs 15 residues. For the CDR3, the DNA is TGTGCCAGCAGCTTATCGGGACTAGGCGCCTACGAGCAGTACTTC. Its protein product is CASSLSGLGAYEQYF.

At least ten counts were recorded for this clonotype. The rearrangement uses TRBV7-9 and TRBJ1-5; 8 nucleotides align to TRBD1. The CDR3 length is 14 residues. V was clipped by 4 bases and J by 5 bases; unmatched bases: 4. CDR1 SEHNR and CDR2 FQNEAQ come from the germline V gene (reference sequence). The CDR3 region is CASSSQGADQPQHF. CDR3 nucleotide sequence: TGTGCCAGCAGCTCGCAGGGGGCCGATCAGCCCCAGCATTTT.

The gene calls are TRBV20-1 and TRBJ1-4; possibly TRBD1 for D (6 bases). Trimming removed 7 bases from V and 7 bases from J, with 13 bases in between. The V gene's germline CDR1 is DFQATT and CDR2 SNEGSKA (reference sequence). This CDR3 region has 12 residues. The CDR3 DNA reads as TGCAGTGGGGTGGGGGGCAGTGAAAAACTGTTTTTT. Translating it yields CSGVGGSEKLFF.

The chain uses TRBV7-8 and TRBJ1-3; 8 positions agree with TRBD1. The trim removed 5 bases at V and 0 bases at J, leaving 3 bases unmatched. The CDR3 length is 15 residues. Germline V CDR1 and CDR2: SGHVS, FQNEAQ. The DNA of the CDR3 is TGTGCCAGCAGCGTTGGACAGGGCTCTGGAAACACCATATATTTT. As protein: CASSVGQGSGNTIYF.

The table lists this clonotype with many counts. The V call is TRBV11-2, the J call TRBJ2-1; TRBD1 matches 11 bases. V shed 5 bases and J 10 bases; nucleotides not matched to a gene: 7. Germline loops: CDR1 SGHAT, CDR2 FQNNGV. This CDR3 is 14 amino acids long. The CDR3 nucleotides read TGTGCCAGCAGCCTAGGACAGGGGGCCTGGGAGCAGTTCTTC. It codes for CASSLGQGAWEQFF.

This clonotype was found many times. V and J are TRBV5-1 and TRBJ2-3; D uncertain. The CDR3 has 14 residues. Trimming stripped 1 base from V and 6 bases from J, with 12 bases between. From germline, CDR1 is SGHRS and CDR2 YFSETQ. The CDR3 DNA reads as TGCGCCAGCAGCTTGCGACTGCTTACGGATACGCAGTATTTT. Translation: CASSLRLLTDTQYF. The variable domain in full, completed from reference TRBV5-1 and TRBJ2-3, reads KAGVTQTPRYLIKTRGQQVTLSCSPISGHRSVSWYQQTPGQGLQFLFEYFSETQRNKGNFPGRFSGRQFSNSRSEMNVSTLELGDSALYLCASSLRLLTDTQYFGPGTRLTVL.

The chain links TRBV27 to TRBJ2-1, with TRBD2 as a possible D gene (6 bases). Trimming removed 6 bases from V and 6 bases from J, with 15 bases in between. CDR1 is MNHEY and CDR2 is SMNVEV in the germline V gene (reference sequence). The CDR3 has 14 amino acids. In DNA, the CDR3 is TGTGCCAGCAGCCCATTGGGGAGGACCAATGAGCAGTTCTTC. Translating it yields CASSPLGRTNEQFF.

This clonotype was counted at least ten times. V gene TRBV30 combines with J gene TRBJ1-2, with D possibly being TRBD1 (5 bases). Trimming stripped 0 bases from V and 5 bases from J, with 10 bases between. The length of the CDR3 is 13 residues. Per germline, CDR1 GTSNPN and CDR2 SVGIG (reference sequence). CDR3 protein: CAWSVQAVYGYTF. CDR3 DNA: TGTGCCTGGAGTGTACAGGCAGTTTATGGCTACACCTTC. Drawing the rest from reference TRBV30 and TRBJ1-2, the complete variable domain is SQTIHQWPATLVQPVGSPLSLECTVEGTSNPNLYWYRQAAGRGLQLLFYSVGIGQISSEVPQNLSASRPQDRQFILSSKKLLLSDSGFYLCAWSVQAVYGYTFGSGTRLTVV.

V is TRBV14 and J is TRBJ2-1, with 14 bases fitting TRBD2. The length of the CDR3 is 21 residues. V shed 4 bases and J 7 bases; nucleotides not matched to a gene: 21. The germline gives CDR1 SGHDN, CDR2 FVKESK. The CDR3 reads CASSPPRGLAGGTSPGNEQFF. The CDR3 DNA reads as TGTGCCAGCAGCCCGCCGCGAGGACTAGCGGGGGGTACCTCCCCAGGGAATGAGCAGTTCTTC.

The table lists this clonotype with a few counts. The V and J genes are TRBV19 and TRBJ2-2, with D uncertain. From germline, CDR1 is LNHDA and CDR2 SQIVND (reference sequence). V lost 2 bases, J lost 0 bases, and 4 bases lay in between. The CDR3 loop spans 14 amino acids. DNA for the CDR3: TGTGCCAGTAGTATACTGCCGAACACCGGGGAGCTGTTTTTT. As protein: CASSILPNTGELFF.

A few counts support this clonotype. At one of its ends the junction is not consistent with the germline gene, which may arise from a read error. The rearrangement links TRBV12-3 or TRBV12-4 to TRBJ2-3; 15 bases fit TRBD2. This CDR3 is 18 amino acids long. In DNA, the CDR3 is TGTGCCAGCAGTCCAGGGACTAGCGGGGGGCTTAGCACAGGTACGCAGTATTTT. Translated: CASSPGTSGGLSTGTQYF.